The 14 T cell receptor beta chains presented below share a single source sample, sequenced in a study of blood T cell repertoires in COVID-19. Clones were read by immunoSEQ multiplex PCR, and TCRdb kept only the in-frame ones, dropping some. The data show about 42,000 clones, 65% to 85% seen once. Sequenced: peripheral blood. The receptors stem from a woman at least 80 years old with acute or convalescent COVID-19.

The rearrangement links TRBV24-1 to TRBJ2-1, with 9 bases identical to TRBD2. Trimming took 7 bases from V and 4 from J; bases not matched to a gene: 10. The germline gives CDR1 KGHDR, CDR2 SFDVKD. This CDR3 spans 16 amino acids. The CDR3 is CATSSRGSGSYNEQFF. The CDR3 DNA sequence: TGTGCCACCAGCTCCCGAGGTAGCGGGAGTTACAATGAGCAGTTCTTC.

This chain uses TRBV2 with TRBJ2-5; TRBD1 agrees at 7 bases. V dropped 6 bases and J dropped 5; count of bases not matched to a gene: 15. CDR1 SNHLY and CDR2 FYNNEI come from the germline V gene. The CDR3 length is 16 residues. The CDR3 spells CASSGSPGQLRETQYF. In nucleotides, the CDR3 is TGTGCCAGCAGCGGGTCACCGGGACAGCTGCGGGAGACCCAGTACTTC.

In its sample, this clone was seen a few times. This chain uses TRBV24-1 with TRBJ1-1; 7 bases are shared with TRBD1. Germline V gene data show CDR1 as KGHDR and CDR2 as SFDVKD. The CDR3 runs to 14 residues. V was clipped by 1 base and J by 5 bases; unmatched bases: 3. The CDR3 nucleotides read TGTGCCACCAGTGATTTACAGGGGCAAACTGAAGCTTTCTTT. This sequence encodes CATSDLQGQTEAFF.

The chain combines TRBV5-6 with TRBJ1-4, with D perhaps TRBD1 (6 bases). The V gene lost 3 bases and the J gene lost 8 bases, with 17 bases spanning the gap. Germline-derived CDR1 and CDR2 are SGHDT and YYEEEE. The CDR3 spans 15 residues. In DNA form, the CDR3 reads TGTGCCAGCAGCTCGATAGGAGGACAGAGAGAAAAACTGTTTTTT. Its translation is CASSSIGGQREKLFF.

This chain links TRBV5-6 with TRBJ2-1; maybe TRBD2 (6 bases). There are 14 residues in the CDR3. V was trimmed by 2 bases and J by 9 bases, leaving 15 bases between them. Germline V CDR1 and CDR2: SGHDT, YYEEEE. The CDR3 region is CASSLGGIESEQFF. In DNA, the CDR3 is TGTGCCAGCAGCTTAGGCGGGATCGAGAGTGAGCAGTTCTTC.

The J gene is TRBJ1-1, the V gene TRBV18; 7 bases align to TRBD1. The CDR3 sequence is 15 residues long. Per the germline V gene, CDR1 is KGHSH and CDR2 is LQKENI. Trimming cost V 3 bases and J 5 bases; bases outside gene matches: 9. Here the CDR3 reads CASSPPGTVGTEAFF. CDR3 DNA sequence: TGTGCCAGCTCACCCCCCGGGACAGTGGGTACTGAAGCTTTCTTT.

This rearrangement joins TRBV11-3 to TRBJ2-1; 11 bases match TRBD2. Germline values: CDR1 SGHNT, CDR2 YENEEA. J lost 7 bases, V lost 3 bases, and 5 bases had no gene match. This CDR3 is built from 15 residues. CDR3 protein: CASSFSSGRMNEQFF. CDR3 nucleotide sequence: TGTGCCAGCAGCTTCTCTAGCGGGAGGATGAATGAGCAGTTCTTC.

V and J are TRBV5-1 and TRBJ2-3, with 11 positions matching TRBD1. Germline CDR1 is SGHRS and CDR2 is YFSETQ. This CDR3 has 14 amino acids. Trimming cost V 4 bases and J 5 bases; bases outside gene matches: 3. The CDR3 sequence is CASSVDRGQDTQYF. CDR3 sequence (DNA): TGCGCCAGCAGCGTGGACAGGGGGCAAGATACGCAGTATTTT.

The chain links TRBV7-2 to TRBJ1-6, with D perhaps matching TRBD1 (5 bases). CDR3 length: 15 amino acids. Looked up from germline, CDR1 is SGHTA and CDR2 is FQGNSA. The germline V and J ends were trimmed by 1 base and 2 bases, with 6 bases remaining between them. In DNA form, the CDR3 reads TGTGCCAGCAGCTTAGAACAGGCCTATAATTCACCCCTCCACTTT. It codes for CASSLEQAYNSPLHF. Filled out from reference TRBV7-2 and TRBJ1-6, the complete variable domain reads GAGVSQSPSNKVTEKGKDVELRCDPISGHTALYWYRQSLGQGLEFLIYFQGNSAPDKSGLPSDRFSAERTGGSVSTLTIQRTQQEDSAVYLCASSLEQAYNSPLHFGNGTRLTVT.

The genes are TRBV6-2 or TRBV6-3 and TRBJ1-2; D not certain. Looked up from germline, CDR1 is MNHEY and CDR2 is SVGEGT. The germline V and J ends were trimmed by 0 bases and 6 bases, with 11 bases remaining between them. This CDR3 has 14 amino acids. The CDR3 loop is CASSYSRGGHGYTF. In DNA form, the CDR3 reads TGTGCCAGCAGTTACTCTCGAGGAGGGCATGGCTACACCTTC.

CDR3 nucleotide sequence: TGTGCCAGCAGCCGGGACACCTCCTACGAGCAGTACTTC. This codes for CASSRDTSYEQYF. The rearrangement uses TRBV11-3 and TRBJ2-7, with D perhaps matching TRBD1 (6 bases). Germline V lookup: CDR1 SGHNT, CDR2 YENEEA. The CDR3 is made up of 13 amino acids. Trimming left V 5 bases short and J 0 bases short, with 8 bases between.

The chain has TRBV5-5 and TRBJ2-7, with a weak D call TRBD1 (6 bases). V was cut by 4 bases and J by 2 bases, with 10 bases left in between. The CDR3 totals 13 residues. Germline V gene lookup returns CDR1 SGHKS and CDR2 YYEKEE (reference sequence). The CDR3, as DNA: TGTGCCAGCAGCCCAACAGGGACCTACGAGCAGTACTTC. This codes for CASSPTGTYEQYF. Filled out from reference TRBV5-5 and TRBJ2-7, the complete variable domain reads DAGVTQSPTHLIKTRGQQVTLRCSPISGHKSVSWYQQVLGQGPQFIFQYYEKEERGRGNFPDRFSARQFPNYSSELNVNALLLGDSALYLCASSPTGTYEQYFGPGTRLTVT.

This chain joins TRBV12-5 and TRBJ2-7; TRBD1 matches at 7 bases. V lost 6 bases and J lost 5; bases outside the gene matches: 7. The CDR3 has 13 residues. CDR1 is LGHNT and CDR2 is FRNRAP in the germline V gene. The CDR3 sequence: CASGQGVLDEQYF. For the CDR3, the DNA is TGTGCTAGTGGCCAGGGGGTATTGGACGAGCAGTACTTC.

V and J are TRBV3-1 (or the pseudogene TRBV3-2) and TRBJ2-1; weak D call: TRBD2 (5 bases). Germline assignment: CDR1 LGHDT and CDR2 YNNKEL (reference sequence). The ends were cut back, 4 bases at V and 8 bases at J, with 15 bases in the middle. The length of the CDR3 is 14 residues. The chain's CDR3 is CASSLGGGDDEQFF. The CDR3 DNA reads TGTGCCAGCAGCCTTGGAGGCGGCGACGATGAGCAGTTCTTC.